What follows are 10 T cell receptor beta chains derived from one specimen sequenced in a study of blood T cell repertoires in COVID-19. Sequencing used immunoSEQ multiplex PCR; TCRdb keeps in-frame clones, though not all of them. The repertoire consists of about 230,000 clones, with nearly 90% occurring once and the leading ten covering approximately 10%. The sample comprised PBMCs or T cells enriched from blood (not recorded which). These receptors all come from a man aged 30 to 45 who had recovered from COVID-19.

There are a few counts of this clone. The gene calls are TRBV19 and TRBJ1-1; 7 bases fit TRBD1. The CDR3 runs to 15 residues. V lost 6 bases to trimming and J lost 3 bases; unmatched junction nucleotides: 10. The germline gives CDR1 LNHDA, CDR2 SQIVND (reference sequence). The CDR3 coding sequence is TGTGCCAGTAGACGCCGCGACAGGGTCGACACTGAAGCTTTCTTT. Translation gives CASRRRDRVDTEAFF.

This clone has just a few counts. This chain uses TRBV7-2 with TRBJ2-7; D possibly corresponds to TRBD2 (5 bases). CDR3 length: 13 residues. Trimming cost V 3 bases and J 2 bases, with 8 bases left between them. CDR1 and CDR2 from the germline V gene are SGHTA and FQGNSA. The chain's CDR3 is CASSLDFTYEQYF. CDR3 in DNA: TGTGCCAGCAGCTTGGACTTTACCTACGAGCAGTACTTC.

This chain uses TRBV6-5 with TRBJ1-2, with D possibly TRBD1 on 5 matching bases. Trimming cost V 0 bases and J 5 bases, with 10 bases left between them. CDR1 and CDR2 (germline): MNHEY, SVGAGI. The CDR3 length is 14 residues. CDR3 sequence (DNA): TGTGCCAGCAGTTACTCGTCCGGGACTTATGGCTACACCTTC. It yields the protein CASSYSSGTYGYTF.

The chain joins TRBV19 to TRBJ2-7; 8 bases line up with TRBD2. This CDR3 contains 17 residues. The V gene end was trimmed by 5 bases and the J gene end by 4 bases; junction bases not matched to a gene: 16. Germline V gene lookup returns CDR1 LNHDA and CDR2 SQIVND (reference sequence). This chain's CDR3 is CASSPHHGGDLLYEQYF. CDR3 DNA: TGTGCCAGTAGTCCCCATCACGGGGGGGATTTACTGTACGAGCAGTACTTC.

The genes are TRBV28 and TRBJ2-3; TRBD2 matches 10 bases. CDR1 and CDR2 (germline): MDHEN, SYDVKM. The trim removed 7 bases at V and 3 bases at J, leaving 4 bases unmatched. CDR3 length: 14 amino acids. The CDR3 nucleotides read TGTGCCAGCACCCTAGCGGGAGTAACAGATACGCAGTATTTT. The encoded protein is CASTLAGVTDTQYF.

The chain recombines TRBV7-9 with TRBJ1-6; 9 bases align to TRBD1. The germline V gene encodes CDR1 SEHNR and CDR2 FQNEAQ (reference sequence). J lost 11 bases, V lost 1 base, and 3 bases had no gene match. This CDR3 contains 14 residues. The CDR3 loop is CASSLEGQGPPLHF. The CDR3 region has the DNA TGTGCCAGCAGCTTAGAGGGACAGGGCCCACCCCTCCACTTT.

This sequence joins TRBV9 and TRBJ1-6; D gene uncertain. CDR3 size: 15 residues. The germline CDR1 and CDR2 sequences are SGDLS and YYNGEE. Trimming stripped 3 bases from V and 6 bases from J, with 13 bases between. The CDR3: CASSAREAVNSPLHF. CDR3 bases: TGTGCCAGCAGCGCGAGGGAGGCAGTTAATTCACCCCTCCACTTT.

This clone has only a few counts. The chain uses TRBV5-8 and TRBJ1-1; D remains ambiguous. Trimming shortened V by 3 bases and J by 5 bases, and 14 bases separated the two germline ends. The germline V gene has CDR1 SGHTS and CDR2 YDEGEE. The CDR3 totals 14 residues. The CDR3 nucleotides read TGTGCCAGCAGCTCGGACGGAGGGTCTACTGAAGCTTTCTTT. As protein: CASSSDGGSTEAFF. The full variable domain, rest sourced from reference TRBV5-8 and TRBJ1-1, is EAGVTQSPTHLIKTRGQQATLRCSPISGHTSVYWYQQALGLGLQFLLWYDEGEERNRGNFPPRFSGRQFPNYSSELNVNALELEDSALYLCASSSDGGSTEAFFGQGTRLTVV.

The genes are TRBV12-5 and TRBJ1-5; 7 positions match TRBD1. The germline V gene has CDR1 LGHNT and CDR2 FRNRAP. CDR3 length equals 21 residues. Trimming at V came to 5 bases and at J to 0 bases, leaving 22 bases not matched to a gene. The CDR3 loop is CASGPNSYLGTVTYSNQPQHF. CDR3 DNA sequence: TGTGCTAGTGGTCCGAACTCGTACTTAGGGACAGTTACATATAGCAATCAGCCCCAGCATTTT.

This chain links TRBV12-3 or TRBV12-4 with TRBJ1-5, with 10 bases fitting TRBD1. The trim removed 5 bases at V and 6 bases at J, leaving 1 base unmatched. The CDR3 sequence is 13 residues long. The CDR3 loop reads CASSGTGAQPQHF. CDR3 nucleotides: TGTGCCAGCAGTGGGACAGGGGCTCAGCCCCAGCATTTT.